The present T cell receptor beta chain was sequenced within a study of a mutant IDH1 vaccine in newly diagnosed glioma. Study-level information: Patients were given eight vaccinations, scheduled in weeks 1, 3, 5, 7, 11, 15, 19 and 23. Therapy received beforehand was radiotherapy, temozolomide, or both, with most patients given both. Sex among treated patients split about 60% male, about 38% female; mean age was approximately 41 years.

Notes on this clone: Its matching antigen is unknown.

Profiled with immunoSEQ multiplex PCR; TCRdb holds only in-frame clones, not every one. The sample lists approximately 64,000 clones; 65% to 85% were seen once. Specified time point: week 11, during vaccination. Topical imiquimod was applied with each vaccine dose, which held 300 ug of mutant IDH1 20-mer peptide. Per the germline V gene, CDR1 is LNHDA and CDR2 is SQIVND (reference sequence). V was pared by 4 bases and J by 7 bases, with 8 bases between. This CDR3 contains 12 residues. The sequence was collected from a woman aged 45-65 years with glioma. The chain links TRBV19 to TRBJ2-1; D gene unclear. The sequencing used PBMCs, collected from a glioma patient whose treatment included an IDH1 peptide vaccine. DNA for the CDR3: TGTGCCAGTAGTACAGGACGGAATGAGCAGTTCTTC. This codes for CASSTGRNEQFF.